This TCR beta chain came from a study of CD8+ T cells in alopecia areata. General study points: Scalp clonality and expanded CD8+ clones among the top 100 fell significantly with tofacitinib. Higher clonality was seen in lesional scalp than in normal scalp, especially in alopecia totalis/universalis.

V trimming: 0 bases; J trimming: 6 bases; junction bases outside the gene matches: 6. Germline lookup yields CDR1 LGHNA and CDR2 YSLEER. This CDR3 region has 15 residues. Worth noting for this clone: Antigen: not known.

Reverse transcription of extracted RNA yielded cDNA, which provided the sequencing template. The repertoire was sequenced with immunoSEQ multiplex PCR; TCRdb's copy has only in-frame clones and lacks some. The top ten hold roughly a tenth of the sample, which has about 180,000 clones, around 51% seen once. Treatment denoted: oral pan-JAK inhibitor, 5-10 mg twice daily. The chain uses TRBV4-3 and TRBJ2-7; 9 positions agree with TRBD1. The source of this sequence is a human donor with alopecia areata. Sequenced here: CD8+ T cells sorted from blood, sampled around week 54, from a patient treated with tofacitinib. The DNA for the CDR3 is TGCGCCAGCAGCCAAGATTGGGACAGGGATCGCGAGCAGTACTTC. Its protein product is CASSQDWDRDREQYF.